This T cell receptor (beta chain) was observed in a study of Graves' ophthalmopathy and Graves' hyperthyroidism. TCR beta CDR3 amplification used RNA transcripts. The library came from an HTBI-primed first-round RT-PCR and a second-round multiplex PCR. TCRdb re-called the multiplex PCR reads with MiXCR, one entry per CDR3 protein. The sample holds around 1,200,000 distinct CDR3 sequences, less than 45% seen once. The CDR3 has 18 amino acids. V lost 6 bases and J lost 1, with 22 bases in between. Germline CDR1 and CDR2: ENHRY and SYGVKD. Sequenced: peripheral blood or thyroid tissue (not recorded which). The sequence was obtained from an adult man with Graves' hyperthyroidism. The chain carries TRBV10-3 and TRBJ1-5; maybe TRBD1 (6 bases). The CDR3 DNA is TGTGCCATCAGCCCGGTGGGAGGGGGAAGCATAAGCAATCAGCCCCAGCATTTT. Its protein is CAISPVGGGSISNQPQHF.